This T cell receptor beta chain appears in the sequencing data of a study of Ad26.COV2.S vaccination and SARS-CoV-2 variants. Study-level results: TCR breadth and depth analyses may have underestimated total T cell responses.

The treatment: some 19 received Ad26.COV2.S at low or high dose, single or two shots; about 5 received placebo; per-sample allocation not given. Day 63 after the first vaccine or placebo injection was the time point for sampling. With respect to this clone: The antigen is unknown.

Sequencing was performed with immunoSEQ multiplex PCR; in TCRdb, only in-frame clones are kept and a portion is missing. The profile shows 200,000 to 300,000 clones, roughly 88% of them singletons. Germline CDR1 is SEHNR and CDR2 is FQNEAQ (reference sequence). V shed 5 bases and J shed 6 bases, with 10 bases lying between them. This CDR3 comprises 13 residues. Sequencing used peripheral blood, obtained in a trial of Ad26.COV2.S vaccine versus placebo. The gene calls are TRBV7-9 and TRBJ2-2; D remains ambiguous. This clonotype was obtained from a person aged 18-65 years who received the Ad26.COV2.S COVID-19 vaccine or a placebo. DNA of the CDR3: TGTGCCAGCAGCATGTCTTCGGCCGGGGAGCTGTTTTTT. Translation: CASSMSSAGELFF. Based on the CDR3 plus reference TRBV7-9 and TRBJ2-2, the full variable domain is DTGVSQNPRHKITKRGQNVTFRCDPISEHNRLYWYRQTLGQGPEFLTYFQNEAQLEKSRLLSDRFSAERPKGSFSTLEIQRTEQGDSAMYLCASSMSSAGELFFGEGSRLTVL.